This TCR beta chain emerged from a study of early T cells in non-severe SARS-CoV-2 infection. This clonotype was counted at least ten times. The CDR3 has 12 amino acids. The V gene's germline CDR1 is SQVTM and CDR2 ANQGSEA. Trimming stripped 7 bases from V and 6 bases from J, with 16 bases between. Attachment of unique molecular identifiers was made to individual cDNA molecules. In TCRdb, the 5' RACE reads were re-called with MiXCR into one record per CDR3 protein. The sample yields tens of thousands of distinct CDR3 sequences, approximately 13% seen once. The TCR sequence derives from an adult who was a healthcare worker with PCR-confirmed SARS-CoV-2 infection or an uninfected control (not recorded which). The chain recombines TRBV29-1 with TRBJ2-7; D gene unclear. The sequencing input was whole blood. The CDR3 here is CSALTPSVEQYF. The CDR3 bases are TGCAGCGCCCTGACACCGTCCGTCGAGCAGTACTTC.